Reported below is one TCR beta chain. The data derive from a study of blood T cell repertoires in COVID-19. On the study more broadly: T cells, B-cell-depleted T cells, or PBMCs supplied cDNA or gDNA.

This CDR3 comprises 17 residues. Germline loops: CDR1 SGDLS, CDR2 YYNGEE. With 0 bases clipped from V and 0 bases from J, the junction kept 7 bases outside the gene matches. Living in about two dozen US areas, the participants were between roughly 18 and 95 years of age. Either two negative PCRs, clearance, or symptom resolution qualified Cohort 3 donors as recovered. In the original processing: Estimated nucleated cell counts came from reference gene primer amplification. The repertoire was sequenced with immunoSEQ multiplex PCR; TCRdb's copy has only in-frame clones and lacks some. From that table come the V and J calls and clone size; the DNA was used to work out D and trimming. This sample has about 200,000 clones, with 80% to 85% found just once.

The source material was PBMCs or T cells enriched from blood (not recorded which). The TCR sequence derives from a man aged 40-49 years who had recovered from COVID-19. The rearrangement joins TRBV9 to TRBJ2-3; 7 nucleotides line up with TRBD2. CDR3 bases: TGTGCCAGCAGCGTAGAAGGAGGGCGGGGGAGCACAGATACGCAGTATTTT. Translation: CASSVEGGRGSTDTQYF.